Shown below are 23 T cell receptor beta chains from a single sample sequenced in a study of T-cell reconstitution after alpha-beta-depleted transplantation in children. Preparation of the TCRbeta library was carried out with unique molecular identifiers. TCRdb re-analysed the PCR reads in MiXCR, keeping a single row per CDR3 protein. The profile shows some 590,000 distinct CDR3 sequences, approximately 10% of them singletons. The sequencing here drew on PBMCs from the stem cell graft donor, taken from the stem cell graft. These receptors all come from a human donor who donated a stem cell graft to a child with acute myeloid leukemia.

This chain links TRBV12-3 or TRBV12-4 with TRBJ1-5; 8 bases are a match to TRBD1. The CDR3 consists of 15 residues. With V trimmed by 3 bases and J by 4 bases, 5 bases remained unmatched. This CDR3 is CASSFGQGLNQPQHF. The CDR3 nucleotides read TGTGCCAGCAGTTTCGGACAGGGCTTGAATCAGCCCCAGCATTTT.

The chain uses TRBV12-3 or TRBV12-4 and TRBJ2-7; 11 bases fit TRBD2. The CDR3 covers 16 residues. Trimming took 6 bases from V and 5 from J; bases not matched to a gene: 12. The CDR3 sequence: CASRAGLAGDQDEQYF. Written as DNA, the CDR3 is TGTGCCAGCAGGGCAGGACTAGCGGGTGATCAGGACGAGCAGTACTTC.

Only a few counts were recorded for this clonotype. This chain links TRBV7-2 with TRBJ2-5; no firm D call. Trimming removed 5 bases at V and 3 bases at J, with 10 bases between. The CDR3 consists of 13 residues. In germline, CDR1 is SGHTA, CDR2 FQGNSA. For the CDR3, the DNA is TGTGCCAGCAGCGAACCTAGTAAAGAGACCCAGTACTTC. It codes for CASSEPSKETQYF.

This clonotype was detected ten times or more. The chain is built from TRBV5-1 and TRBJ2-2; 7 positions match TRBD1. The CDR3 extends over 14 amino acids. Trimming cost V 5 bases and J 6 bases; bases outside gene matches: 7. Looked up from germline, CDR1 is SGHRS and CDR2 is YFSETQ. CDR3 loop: CASSRGQVPGELFF. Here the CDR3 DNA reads TGCGCCAGCAGTAGGGGGCAAGTTCCCGGGGAGCTGTTTTTT.

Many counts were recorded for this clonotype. The CDR3 nucleotides read TGTGCCAGCAGCCCCTACCGGACTAGCGGGAACACCGGGGAGCTGTTTTTT. Amino acids: CASSPYRTSGNTGELFF. V is TRBV11-2 and J is TRBJ2-2, with 10 bases that match TRBD2. The CDR3 spans 17 residues. The trim removed 5 bases at V and 1 base at J, leaving 7 bases unmatched. The germline V gene has CDR1 SGHAT and CDR2 FQNNGV.

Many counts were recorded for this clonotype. This CDR3 reads CSARGSLMGVNTEAFF. CDR3 DNA: TGCAGTGCTAGAGGAAGCCTTATGGGGGTGAACACTGAAGCTTTCTTT. This rearrangement joins TRBV20-1 to TRBJ1-1, with D maybe TRBD1 (5 bases). This CDR3 has 16 residues. Germline values: CDR1 DFQATT, CDR2 SNEGSKA (reference sequence). V lost 1 base, J lost 0 bases, and 15 bases lay in between.

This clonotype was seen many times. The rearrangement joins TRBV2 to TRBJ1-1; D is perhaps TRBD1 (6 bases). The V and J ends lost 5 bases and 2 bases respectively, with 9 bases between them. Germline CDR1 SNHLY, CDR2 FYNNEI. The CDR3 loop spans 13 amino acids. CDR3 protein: CASSMTGNTEAFF. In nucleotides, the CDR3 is TGTGCCAGCAGTATGACAGGCAACACTGAAGCTTTCTTT.

CDR3 region: CSGRQGAGGYTF. The CDR3 DNA follows: TGCAGCGGCCGACAGGGGGCCGGTGGCTACACCTTC. The chain links TRBV29-1 to TRBJ1-2; 10 bases map to TRBD1. Germline trimming cut 7 bases from V and 7 bases from J; bases unmatched to any gene: 6. Germline V gene sequence: CDR1 SQVTM, CDR2 ANQGSEA. The CDR3 contains 12 residues.

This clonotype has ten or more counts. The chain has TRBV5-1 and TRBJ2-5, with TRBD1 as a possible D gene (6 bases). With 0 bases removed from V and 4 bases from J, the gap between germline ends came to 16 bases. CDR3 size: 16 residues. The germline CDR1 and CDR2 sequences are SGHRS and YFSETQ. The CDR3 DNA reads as TGCGCCAGCAGCTTGGACCCTACAGGGCAGGGAGAGACCCAGTACTTC. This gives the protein CASSLDPTGQGETQYF.

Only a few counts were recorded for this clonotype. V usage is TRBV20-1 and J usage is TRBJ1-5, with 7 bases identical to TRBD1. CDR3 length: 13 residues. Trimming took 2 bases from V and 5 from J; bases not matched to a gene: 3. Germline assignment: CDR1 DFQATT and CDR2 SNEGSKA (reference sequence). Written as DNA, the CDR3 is TGCAGTGCTAGATCAGGGGGGGATCAGCCCCAGCATTTT. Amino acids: CSARSGGDQPQHF.

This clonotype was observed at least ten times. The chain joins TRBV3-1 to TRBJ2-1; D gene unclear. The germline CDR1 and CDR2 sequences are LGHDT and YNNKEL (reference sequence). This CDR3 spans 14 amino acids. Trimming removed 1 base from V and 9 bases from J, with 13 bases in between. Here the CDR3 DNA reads TGTGCCAGCAGCCAAGCACAAGGGATGAGTGAGCAGTTCTTC. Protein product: CASSQAQGMSEQFF.

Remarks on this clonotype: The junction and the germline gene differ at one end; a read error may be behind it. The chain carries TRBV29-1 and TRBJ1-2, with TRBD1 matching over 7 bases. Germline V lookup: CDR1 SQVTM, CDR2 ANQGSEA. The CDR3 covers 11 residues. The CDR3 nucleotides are TGTCTTACAGGGGCGTACTATGGCTACACCTTC. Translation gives CLTGAYYGYTF.

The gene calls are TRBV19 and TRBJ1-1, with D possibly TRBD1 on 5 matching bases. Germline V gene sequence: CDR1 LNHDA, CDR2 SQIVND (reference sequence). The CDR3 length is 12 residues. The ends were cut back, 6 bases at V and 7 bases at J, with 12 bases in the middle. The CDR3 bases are TGTGCCAGTAGGGATCCGGGACTTGAAGCTTTCTTT. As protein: CASRDPGLEAFF.

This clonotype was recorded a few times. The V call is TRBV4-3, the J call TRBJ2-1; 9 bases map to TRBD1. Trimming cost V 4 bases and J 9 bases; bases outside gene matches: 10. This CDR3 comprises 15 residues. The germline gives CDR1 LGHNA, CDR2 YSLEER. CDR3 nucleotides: TGCGCCAGCAGCCTTCCGGGACAGGGAATAGGTGAGCAGTTCTTC. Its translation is CASSLPGQGIGEQFF.

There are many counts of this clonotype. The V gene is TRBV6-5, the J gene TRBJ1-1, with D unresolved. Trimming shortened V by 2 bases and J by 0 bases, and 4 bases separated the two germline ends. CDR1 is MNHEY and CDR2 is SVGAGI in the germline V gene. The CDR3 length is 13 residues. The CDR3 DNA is TGTGCCAGCAGTTACGAGGTGAACACTGAAGCTTTCTTT. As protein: CASSYEVNTEAFF.

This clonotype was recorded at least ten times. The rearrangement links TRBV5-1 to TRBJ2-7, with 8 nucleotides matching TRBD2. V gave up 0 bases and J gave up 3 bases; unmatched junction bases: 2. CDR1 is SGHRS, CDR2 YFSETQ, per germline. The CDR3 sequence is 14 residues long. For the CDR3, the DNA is TGCGCCAGCAGCTTGGACCGGGGGGGCTACGAGCAGTACTTC. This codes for CASSLDRGGYEQYF. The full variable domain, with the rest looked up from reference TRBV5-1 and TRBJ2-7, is KAGVTQTPRYLIKTRGQQVTLSCSPISGHRSVSWYQQTPGQGLQFLFEYFSETQRNKGNFPGRFSGRQFSNSRSEMNVSTLELGDSALYLCASSLDRGGYEQYFGPGTRLTVT.

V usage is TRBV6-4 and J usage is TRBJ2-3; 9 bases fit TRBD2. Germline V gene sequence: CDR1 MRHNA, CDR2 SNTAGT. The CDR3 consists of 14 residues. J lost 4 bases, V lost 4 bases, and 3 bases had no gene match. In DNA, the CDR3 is TGTGCCAGCAGTGTAGCGGGAGACGCAGATACGCAGTATTTT. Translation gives CASSVAGDADTQYF.

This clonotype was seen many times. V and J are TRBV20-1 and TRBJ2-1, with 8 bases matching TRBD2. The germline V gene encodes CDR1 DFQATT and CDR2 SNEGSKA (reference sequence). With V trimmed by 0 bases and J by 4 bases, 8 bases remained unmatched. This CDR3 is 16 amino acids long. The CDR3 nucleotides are TGCAGTGCTAGAGAGAACGGGAGGGGGGTTTACAATGAGCAGTTCTTC. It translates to CSARENGRGVYNEQFF.

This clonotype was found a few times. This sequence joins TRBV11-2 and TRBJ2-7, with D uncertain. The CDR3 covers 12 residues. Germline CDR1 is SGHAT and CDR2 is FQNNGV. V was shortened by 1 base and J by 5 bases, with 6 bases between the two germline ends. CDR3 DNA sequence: TGTGCCAGCAGCTTAGGGAGCCACGAGCAGTACTTC. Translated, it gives CASSLGSHEQYF. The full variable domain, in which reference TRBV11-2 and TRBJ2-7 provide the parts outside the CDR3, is EAGVAQSPRYKIIEKRQSVAFWCNPISGHATLYWYQQILGQGPKLLIQFQNNGVVDDSQLPKDRFSAERLKGVDSTLKIQPAKLEDSAVYLCASSLGSHEQYFGPGTRLTVT.

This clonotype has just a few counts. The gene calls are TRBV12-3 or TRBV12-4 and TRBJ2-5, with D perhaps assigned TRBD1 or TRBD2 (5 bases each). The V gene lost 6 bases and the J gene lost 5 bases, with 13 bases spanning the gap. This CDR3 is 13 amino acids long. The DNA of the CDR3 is TGTGCCAGCAGCTCGGGACGTCGTGAGACCCAGTACTTC. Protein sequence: CASSSGRRETQYF.

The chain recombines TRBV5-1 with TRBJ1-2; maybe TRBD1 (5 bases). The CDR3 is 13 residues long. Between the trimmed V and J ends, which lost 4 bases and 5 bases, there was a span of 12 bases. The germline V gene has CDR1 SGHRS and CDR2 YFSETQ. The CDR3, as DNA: TGCGCCAGCAGCGGAGTACAGGCTTATGGCTACACCTTC. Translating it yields CASSGVQAYGYTF.

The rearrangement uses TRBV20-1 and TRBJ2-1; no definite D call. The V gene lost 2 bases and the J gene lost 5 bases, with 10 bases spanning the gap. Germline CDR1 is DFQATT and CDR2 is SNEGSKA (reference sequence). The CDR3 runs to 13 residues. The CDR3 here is CSARLLPNNEQFF. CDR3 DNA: TGCAGTGCTAGACTATTACCCAACAATGAGCAGTTCTTC.

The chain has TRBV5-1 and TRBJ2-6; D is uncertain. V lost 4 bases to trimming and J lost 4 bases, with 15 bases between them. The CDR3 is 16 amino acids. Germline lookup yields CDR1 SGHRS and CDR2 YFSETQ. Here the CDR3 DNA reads TGCGCCAGCAGCGCAAGCCCCGCCCCGGGGGCCAACGTCCTGACTTTC. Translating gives CASSASPAPGANVLTF. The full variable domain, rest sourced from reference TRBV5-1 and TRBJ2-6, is KAGVTQTPRYLIKTRGQQVTLSCSPISGHRSVSWYQQTPGQGLQFLFEYFSETQRNKGNFPGRFSGRQFSNSRSEMNVSTLELGDSALYLCASSASPAPGANVLTFGAGSRLTVL.